The text below deals with one T cell receptor (beta chain). The sample belongs to a study of blood T cell repertoires in COVID-19. Overall study context: Samples taken during acute and convalescent COVID-19 were collected in the United States, Italy and Spain.

Only in-frame clones appear in the TCRdb table, and some are missing; sequencing was by immunoSEQ multiplex PCR. The sample lists hundreds of thousands of clones, roughly 89% occurring once. The germline V gene has CDR1 SGHRS and CDR2 YFSETQ. V lost 0 bases to trimming and J lost 8 bases, with 12 bases between them. This CDR3 is built from 14 residues. The origin of this receptor is a man younger than 35 with COVID-19, enrolled during active disease. Material for sequencing was peripheral blood. J is TRBJ2-1 and V is TRBV5-1; the D gene is possibly TRBD1 (6 bases). In nucleotides, the CDR3 is TGCGCCAGCAGCTTGGAAGGGGGTCCGGATGAGCAGTTCTTC. Translated: CASSLEGGPDEQFF.